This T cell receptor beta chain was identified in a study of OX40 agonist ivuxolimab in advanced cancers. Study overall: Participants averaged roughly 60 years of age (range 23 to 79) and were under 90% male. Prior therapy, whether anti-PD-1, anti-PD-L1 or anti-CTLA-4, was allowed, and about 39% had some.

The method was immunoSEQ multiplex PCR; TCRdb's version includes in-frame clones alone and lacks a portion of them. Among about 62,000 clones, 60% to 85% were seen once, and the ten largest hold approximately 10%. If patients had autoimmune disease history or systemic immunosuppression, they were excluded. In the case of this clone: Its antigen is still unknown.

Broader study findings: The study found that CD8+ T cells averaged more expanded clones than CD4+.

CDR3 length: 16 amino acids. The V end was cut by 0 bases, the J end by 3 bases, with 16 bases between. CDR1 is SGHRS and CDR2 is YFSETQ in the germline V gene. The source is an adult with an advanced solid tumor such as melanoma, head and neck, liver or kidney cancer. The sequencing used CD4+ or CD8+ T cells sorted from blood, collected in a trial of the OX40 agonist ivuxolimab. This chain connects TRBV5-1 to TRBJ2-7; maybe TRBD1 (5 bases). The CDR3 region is CASSLGGRQGNYEQYF. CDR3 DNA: TGCGCCAGCAGCTTGGGGGGTCGGCAGGGAAACTACGAGCAGTACTTC.